The 4 T cell receptor beta chains reported below all come from one sample, sequenced in a study of blood T cell repertoires in COVID-19. Libraries were prepared by immunoSEQ multiplex PCR; TCRdb keeps only in-frame clonotypes and omits some of them. The sample lists 200,000 to 250,000 clones, about nine tenths occurring once. Material for sequencing was peripheral blood. These receptor sequences come from a man in his 60s who had recovered from COVID-19.

The rearrangement uses TRBV19 and TRBJ1-4, with D possibly TRBD1 on 6 matching bases. With 4 bases removed from V and 4 bases from J, the gap between germline ends came to 13 bases. Looked up from germline, CDR1 is LNHDA and CDR2 is SQIVND (reference sequence). This CDR3 comprises 15 residues. As DNA, the CDR3 is TGTGCCAGTAGTAGCCCGGGACACATTAATGAAAAACTGTTTTTT. This sequence encodes CASSSPGHINEKLFF.

This clone was seen just once. This rearrangement joins TRBV7-2 to TRBJ2-1, with 9 bases aligning to TRBD1. With 5 bases clipped from V and 4 bases from J, the junction kept 3 bases outside the gene matches. The CDR3 loop spans 14 amino acids. Germline V gene data show CDR1 as SGHTA and CDR2 as FQGNSA. The CDR3 loop is CASSADRGYNEQFF. As DNA, the CDR3 is TGTGCCAGCAGCGCAGACAGGGGGTACAATGAGCAGTTCTTC.

This clone came up a few times. V and J are TRBV5-5 and TRBJ1-1; D may be TRBD1 (5 bases). Germline V CDR1 and CDR2: SGHKS, YYEKEE (reference sequence). The CDR3 runs 14 residues. V was cut by 2 bases and J by 1 base, with 9 bases left in between. The CDR3, as DNA: TGTGCCAGCAGCTTCCGGGGGGAGAACACTGAAGCTTTCTTT. It specifies CASSFRGENTEAFF.

The chain combines TRBV5-4 with TRBJ2-7; TRBD1 agrees at 10 bases. Losses at the gene ends were 4 bases for V and 6 bases for J; bases not matched to a gene: 10. The CDR3 spans 15 residues. Germline V lookup: CDR1 SGHNT, CDR2 YYREEE (reference sequence). This CDR3 reads CASSLLRDRGGEQYF. Written as DNA, the CDR3 is TGTGCCAGCAGCCTTTTGCGGGACAGGGGAGGCGAGCAGTACTTC.